Listed here are 17 T cell receptor beta chains from one sample, sequenced in a study of OX40 agonist ivuxolimab in advanced cancers. The receptor library was made with the immunoSEQ multiplex PCR assay. Here the immuneACCESS table is served through TCRdb, limited to in-frame sequences with V and J called. Missing clones are a known gap in these copies; in checked studies unresolved V genes cover under half, and the rest lacks a known reason. The sample table holds 60,000 to 75,000 clones, of which about 90% were seen once. The ten biggest clones cover under 3% of the sample. Specimen: CD4+ or CD8+ T cells sorted from blood, collected in a trial of the OX40 agonist ivuxolimab. All receptors derive from an adult with an advanced solid tumor such as melanoma, head and neck, liver or kidney cancer.

The V gene is TRBV19, the J gene TRBJ1-5; D gene uncertain. The germline CDR1 and CDR2 sequences are LNHDA and SQIVND (reference sequence). V was cut by 0 bases and J by 6 bases, with 3 bases left in between. There are 12 residues in the CDR3. CDR3 sequence (DNA): TGTGCCAGTAGTATAGAGACTCAGCCCCAGCATTTT. This gives the protein CASSIETQPQHF. Full variable domain (remainder filled in from reference TRBV19 and TRBJ1-5): DGGITQSPKYLFRKEGQNVTLSCEQNLNHDAMYWYRQDPGQGLRLIYYSQIVNDFQKGDIAEGYSVSREKKESFPLTVTSAQKNPTAFYLCASSIETQPQHFGDGTRLSIL.

As for this clone: Other DNA sequences of this sample code for an identical CDR3. V and J are TRBV11-2 and TRBJ1-1; the D is unclear. V lost 0 bases to trimming and J lost 4 bases, with 6 bases between them. Germline values: CDR1 SGHAT, CDR2 FQNNGV. This CDR3 has 13 amino acids. The CDR3 nucleotides are TGTGCCAGCAGCTTAGATCTGGGCACTGAAGCTTTCTTT. Amino acids: CASSLDLGTEAFF.

The chain carries TRBV7-9 and TRBJ2-4; D is unclear. V was cut by 1 base and J by 6 bases, with 4 bases left in between. CDR3 length: 12 amino acids. CDR1 is SEHNR, CDR2 FQNEAQ, per germline (reference sequence). The CDR3 loop is CASSLEGNIQYF. The DNA of the CDR3 is TGTGCCAGCAGCTTAGAGGGAAACATTCAGTACTTC.

V gene TRBV18 combines with J gene TRBJ2-5; tentatively, D is TRBD1 or TRBD2 (5 bases each). The germline CDR1 and CDR2 sequences are KGHSH and LQKENI. The V and J ends lost 3 bases and 5 bases respectively, with 10 bases between them. The CDR3 consists of 13 residues. As DNA, the CDR3 is TGTGCCAGCTCACCTGGGGGAATTGAGACCCAGTACTTC. Its protein is CASSPGGIETQYF.

The chain is built from TRBV11-1 and TRBJ1-1, with D possibly being TRBD1 (5 bases). Trimming left V 5 bases short and J 10 bases short, with 20 bases between. This CDR3 has 14 residues. The germline V gene has CDR1 SGHAT and CDR2 FQDESV (reference sequence). In DNA form, the CDR3 reads TGTGCCAGCAGCCCCGGGACCCAGGGCGTCGGAGCTTTCTTT. Amino acid sequence: CASSPGTQGVGAFF.

V and J are TRBV19 and TRBJ1-4, with D perhaps matching TRBD1 (6 bases). Germline CDR1 LNHDA, CDR2 SQIVND (reference sequence). This CDR3 region has 15 residues. Trimming removed 6 bases at V and 8 bases at J, with 19 bases between. The CDR3 bases are TGTGCCAGTAGCGCCTTACAAGGACAGAGCGAAAAACTGTTTTTT. This encodes CASSALQGQSEKLFF. Full variable domain (missing parts from reference TRBV19 and TRBJ1-4): DGGITQSPKYLFRKEGQNVTLSCEQNLNHDAMYWYRQDPGQGLRLIYYSQIVNDFQKGDIAEGYSVSREKKESFPLTVTSAQKNPTAFYLCASSALQGQSEKLFFGSGTQLSVL.

This chain connects TRBV28 to TRBJ2-7; the match to TRBD1 covers 11 bases. This CDR3 spans 16 amino acids. Germline V gene lookup returns CDR1 MDHEN and CDR2 SYDVKM. The J segment lost 4 bases and the V segment lost 6 bases, leaving 11 bases of the junction unmatched. In nucleotides, the CDR3 is TGTGCCAGCAGGCCCTCTCGCGGACAGGGGGCTTACGAGCAGTACTTC. Translation gives CASRPSRGQGAYEQYF.

This clone was detected only once. The chain employs TRBV28 and TRBJ1-2, with 7 bases lining up with TRBD1. This CDR3 is built from 17 residues. With 6 bases clipped from V and 0 bases from J, the junction kept 13 bases outside the gene matches. Germline lookup yields CDR1 MDHEN and CDR2 SYDVKM. CDR3 bases: TGTGCCAGCAGCGTAGGGTTAGGGGGCGTCCCTAACTATGGCTACACCTTC. As protein: CASSVGLGGVPNYGYTF.

V is TRBV18 and J is TRBJ2-3; D perhaps matches TRBD2 (7 bases). Germline loops: CDR1 KGHSH, CDR2 LQKENI. The CDR3 has 15 amino acids. The V end lost 3 bases, the J end lost 1 base, and 11 bases lay between the germline ends. CDR3 loop: CASSPGGARTDTQYF. In DNA form, the CDR3 reads TGTGCCAGCTCACCTGGGGGGGCTCGCACAGATACGCAGTATTTT.

This chain uses TRBV7-3 with TRBJ2-6, with D perhaps matching TRBD2 (7 bases). V lost 8 bases and J 3 bases, leaving 26 bases between the germline ends. From germline, CDR1 is SGHTA and CDR2 FQGTGA. This CDR3 is 19 amino acids long. This CDR3 is CASSPYLLGGTYGANVLTF. The CDR3 DNA reads TGTGCCAGCTCTCCCTATCTTTTGGGGGGGACATATGGGGCCAACGTCCTGACTTTC.

J is TRBJ2-2 and V is TRBV5-1, with D perhaps given as TRBD1 or TRBD2 (6 bases each). This CDR3 comprises 14 residues. Germline CDR1 reads SGHRS; CDR2 reads YFSETQ. The ends were cut back, 4 bases at V and 7 bases at J, with 14 bases in the middle. CDR3 sequence reads: CASSAQGAGGELFF. CDR3 nucleotide sequence: TGCGCCAGCAGCGCACAGGGAGCGGGCGGGGAGCTGTTTTTT.

The chain joins TRBV6-1 to TRBJ2-1, with D maybe TRBD1 (5 bases). Trimming left V 6 bases short and J 7 bases short, with 13 bases between. The CDR3 has 13 amino acids. CDR1 is MNHNS, CDR2 SASEGT, per germline. The DNA of the CDR3 is TGTGCCAGCAGAGGTACGCAGGGTAATGAGCAGTTCTTC. This codes for CASRGTQGNEQFF.

The chain links TRBV29-1 to TRBJ2-3, with D possibly TRBD2 on 7 matching bases. Germline CDR1 is SQVTM and CDR2 is ANQGSEA. Trimming removed 4 bases at V and 6 bases at J, with 8 bases between. The CDR3 has 11 residues. The CDR3 nucleotides are TGCAGCGTTGGGGGGGGCGATACGCAGTATTTT. It is translated as CSVGGGDTQYF.

This clone showed up just a few times. The rearrangement links TRBV19 to TRBJ1-2; D may be TRBD1 (5 bases). This CDR3 has 14 amino acids. Trimming cost V 7 bases and J 5 bases, with 17 bases left between them. Looked up from germline, CDR1 is LNHDA and CDR2 is SQIVND (reference sequence). CDR3 sequence (DNA): TGTGCCAGTACCCTCGTCGGTGGGGGTTATGGCTACACCTTC. It is translated as CASTLVGGGYGYTF.

This clone was seen only a few times. V gene TRBV6-4 combines with J gene TRBJ2-1, with no clear D. Trimming stripped 3 bases from V and 1 base from J, with 10 bases between. This CDR3 is built from 15 residues. Per the germline V gene, CDR1 is MRHNA and CDR2 is SNTAGT. The CDR3 protein is CASSDTDKSYNEQFF. As DNA, the CDR3 is TGTGCCAGCAGTGATACCGACAAATCCTACAATGAGCAGTTCTTC.

The gene calls are TRBV5-1 and TRBJ2-3; tentatively, D is TRBD2 (6 bases). Germline V gene lookup returns CDR1 SGHRS and CDR2 YFSETQ. This CDR3 is built from 15 residues. V was shortened by 3 bases and J by 4 bases, with 15 bases between the two germline ends. The CDR3 DNA reads TGCGCCAGCAGCTGGAGGGGCAGCATTGCAGATACGCAGTATTTT. Translation: CASSWRGSIADTQYF.

A single count supports this clone. The chain uses TRBV7-3 and TRBJ2-5; 8 bases are a match to TRBD2. The V segment lost 2 bases and the J segment 0 bases; nucleotides outside the gene matches: 5. Germline V gene sequence: CDR1 SGHTA, CDR2 FQGTGA. This CDR3 has 16 amino acids. The CDR3 DNA sequence: TGTGCCAGCAGCTTATATGGTAGCGGGGACCAAGAGACCCAGTACTTC. This translates into CASSLYGSGDQETQYF. The whole variable domain, filled in from reference TRBV7-3 and TRBJ2-5, reads GAGVSQTPSNKVTEKGKYVELRCDPISGHTALYWYRQSLGQGPEFLIYFQGTGAADDSGLPNDRFFAVRPEGSVSTLKIQRTERGDSAVYLCASSLYGSGDQETQYFGPGTRLLVL.